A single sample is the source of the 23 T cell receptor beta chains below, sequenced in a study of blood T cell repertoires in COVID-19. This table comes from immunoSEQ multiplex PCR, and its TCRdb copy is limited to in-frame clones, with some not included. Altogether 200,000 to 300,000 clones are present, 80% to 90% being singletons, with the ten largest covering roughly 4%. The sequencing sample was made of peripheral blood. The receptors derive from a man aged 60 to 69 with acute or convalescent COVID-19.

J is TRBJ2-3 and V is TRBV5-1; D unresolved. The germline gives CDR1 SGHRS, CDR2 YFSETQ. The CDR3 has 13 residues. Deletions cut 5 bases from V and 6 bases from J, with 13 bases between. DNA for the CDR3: TGCGCCAGCAGTCCCTCGATTGCGGATACGCAGTATTTT. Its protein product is CASSPSIADTQYF.

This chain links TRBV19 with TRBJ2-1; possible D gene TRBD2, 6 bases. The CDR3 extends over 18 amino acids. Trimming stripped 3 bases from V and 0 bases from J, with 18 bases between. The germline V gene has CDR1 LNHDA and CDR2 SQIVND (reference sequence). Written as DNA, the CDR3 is TGTGCCAGTAGTATGACCTCCTTTCGGGGGAGCTCCTACAATGAGCAGTTCTTC. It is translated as CASSMTSFRGSSYNEQFF.

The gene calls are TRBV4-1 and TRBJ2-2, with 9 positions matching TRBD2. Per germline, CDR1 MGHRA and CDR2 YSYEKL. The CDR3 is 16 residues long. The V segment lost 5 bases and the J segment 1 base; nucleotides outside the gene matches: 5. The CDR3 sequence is CASSTQREVNTGELFF. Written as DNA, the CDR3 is TGCGCCAGCAGCACCCAGCGGGAGGTGAACACCGGGGAGCTGTTTTTT.

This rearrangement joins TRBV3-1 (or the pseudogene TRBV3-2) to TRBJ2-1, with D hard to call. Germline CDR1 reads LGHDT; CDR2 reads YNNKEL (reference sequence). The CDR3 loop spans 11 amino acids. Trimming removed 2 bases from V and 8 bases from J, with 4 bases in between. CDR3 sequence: CASSQIDEQFF. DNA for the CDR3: TGTGCCAGCAGCCAAATCGATGAGCAGTTCTTC.

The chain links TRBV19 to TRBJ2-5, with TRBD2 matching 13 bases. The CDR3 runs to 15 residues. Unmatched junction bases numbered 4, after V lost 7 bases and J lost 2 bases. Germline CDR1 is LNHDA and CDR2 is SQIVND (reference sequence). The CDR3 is CASNLGLAGQETQYF. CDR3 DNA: TGTGCCAGTAACCTGGGACTAGCGGGACAAGAGACCCAGTACTTC.

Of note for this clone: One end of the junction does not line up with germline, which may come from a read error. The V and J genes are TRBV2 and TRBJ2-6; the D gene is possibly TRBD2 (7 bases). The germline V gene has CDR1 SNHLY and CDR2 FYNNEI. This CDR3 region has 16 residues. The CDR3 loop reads CASSEAGGAGANALTF. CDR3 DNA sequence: TGTGCCAGCAGTGAAGCGGGGGGGGCTGGGGCCAACGCCCTGACTTTC. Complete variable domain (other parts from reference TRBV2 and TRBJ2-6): EPEVTQTPSHQVTQMGQEVILRCVPISNHLYFYWYRQILGQKVEFLVSFYNNEISEKSEIFDDQFSVERPDGSNFTLKIRSTKLEDSAMYFCASSEAGGAGANALTFGAGSRLTVL.

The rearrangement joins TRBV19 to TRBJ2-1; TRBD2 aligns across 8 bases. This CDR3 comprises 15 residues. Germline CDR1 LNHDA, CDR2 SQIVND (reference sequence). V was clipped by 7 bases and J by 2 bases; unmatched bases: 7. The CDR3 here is CASTIRGGTYNEQFF. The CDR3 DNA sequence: TGTGCCAGTACCATCCGGGGGGGAACCTACAATGAGCAGTTCTTC.

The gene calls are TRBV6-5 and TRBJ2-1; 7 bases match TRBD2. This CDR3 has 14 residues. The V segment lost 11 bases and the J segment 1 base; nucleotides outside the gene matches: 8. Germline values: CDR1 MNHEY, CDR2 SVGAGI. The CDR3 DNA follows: TGTGCCGTAAAGGGACTAAATTCCTACAATGAGCAGTTCTTC. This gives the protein CAVKGLNSYNEQFF.

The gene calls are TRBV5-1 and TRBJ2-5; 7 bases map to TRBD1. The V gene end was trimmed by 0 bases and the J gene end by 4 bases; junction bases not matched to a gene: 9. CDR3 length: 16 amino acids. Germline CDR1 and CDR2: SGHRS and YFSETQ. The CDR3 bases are TGCGCCAGCAGCTTGGGGGGACAGCTCAGAGGAGAGACCCAGTACTTC. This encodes CASSLGGQLRGETQYF.

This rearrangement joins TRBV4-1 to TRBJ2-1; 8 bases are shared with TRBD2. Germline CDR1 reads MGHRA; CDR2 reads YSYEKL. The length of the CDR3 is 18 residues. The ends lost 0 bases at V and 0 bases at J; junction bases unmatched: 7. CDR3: CASSQEFRGTSSYNEQFF. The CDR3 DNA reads TGCGCCAGCAGCCAAGAATTTCGAGGGACTAGCTCCTACAATGAGCAGTTCTTC.

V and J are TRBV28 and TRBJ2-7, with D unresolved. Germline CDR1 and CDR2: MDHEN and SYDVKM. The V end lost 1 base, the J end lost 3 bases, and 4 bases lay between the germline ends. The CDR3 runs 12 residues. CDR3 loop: CASSLYSYEQYF. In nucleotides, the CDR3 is TGTGCCAGCAGTTTATACAGCTACGAGCAGTACTTC.

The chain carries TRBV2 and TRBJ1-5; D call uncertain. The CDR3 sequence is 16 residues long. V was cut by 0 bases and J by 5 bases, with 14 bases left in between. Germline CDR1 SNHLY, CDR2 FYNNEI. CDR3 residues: CASSEARIGSHQPQHF. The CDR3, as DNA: TGTGCCAGCAGTGAAGCGCGGATAGGTTCTCATCAGCCCCAGCATTTT.

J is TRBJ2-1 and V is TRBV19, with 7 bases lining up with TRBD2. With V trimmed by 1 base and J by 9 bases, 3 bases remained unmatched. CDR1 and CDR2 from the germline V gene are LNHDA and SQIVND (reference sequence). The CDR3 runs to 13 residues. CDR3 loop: CASSIVGEGEQFF. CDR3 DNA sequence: TGTGCCAGTAGTATAGTAGGGGAGGGTGAGCAGTTCTTC.

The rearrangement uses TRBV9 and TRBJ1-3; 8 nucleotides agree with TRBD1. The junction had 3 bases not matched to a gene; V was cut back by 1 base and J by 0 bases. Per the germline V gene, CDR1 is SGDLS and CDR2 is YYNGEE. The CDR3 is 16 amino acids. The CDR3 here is CASSVRTGSSGNTIYF. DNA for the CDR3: TGTGCCAGCAGCGTACGGACAGGGAGCTCTGGAAACACCATATATTTT.

CDR3 protein: CASSQEAGLGLAGRSYEQYF. In DNA form, the CDR3 reads TGCGCCAGCAGCCAAGAAGCGGGTCTCGGACTAGCGGGAAGGTCCTACGAGCAGTACTTC. The chain carries TRBV4-1 and TRBJ2-7, with TRBD2 identical over 12 bases. The junction had 13 bases not matched to a gene; V was cut back by 0 bases and J by 1 base. Germline V gene lookup returns CDR1 MGHRA and CDR2 YSYEKL. The CDR3 covers 20 residues.

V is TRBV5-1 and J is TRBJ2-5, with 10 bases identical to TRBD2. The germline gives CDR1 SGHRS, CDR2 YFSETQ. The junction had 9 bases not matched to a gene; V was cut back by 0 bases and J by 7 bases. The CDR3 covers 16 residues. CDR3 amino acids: CASSLASGGHLVTQYF. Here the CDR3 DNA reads TGCGCCAGCAGCTTGGCTAGCGGGGGCCACTTAGTGACCCAGTACTTC.

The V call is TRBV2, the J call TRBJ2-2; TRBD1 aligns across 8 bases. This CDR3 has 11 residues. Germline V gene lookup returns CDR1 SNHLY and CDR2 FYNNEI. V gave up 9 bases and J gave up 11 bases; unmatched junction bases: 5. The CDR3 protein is CASVRGRELFF. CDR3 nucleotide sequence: TGTGCCAGTGTCAGGGGGCGAGAGCTGTTTTTT.

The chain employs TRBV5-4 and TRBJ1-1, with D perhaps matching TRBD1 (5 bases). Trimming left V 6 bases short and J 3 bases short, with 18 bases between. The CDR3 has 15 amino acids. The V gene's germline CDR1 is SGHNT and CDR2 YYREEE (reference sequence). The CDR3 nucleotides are TGTGCCAGCACCCCGGGGGGGGGAACTTACACTGAAGCTTTCTTT. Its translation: CASTPGGGTYTEAFF.

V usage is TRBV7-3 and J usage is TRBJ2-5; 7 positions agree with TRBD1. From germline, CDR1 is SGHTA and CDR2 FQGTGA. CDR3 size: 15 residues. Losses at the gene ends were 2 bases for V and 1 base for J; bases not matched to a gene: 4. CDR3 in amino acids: CASSLERGPQETQYF. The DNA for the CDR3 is TGTGCCAGCAGCTTAGAGAGGGGGCCCCAAGAGACCCAGTACTTC.

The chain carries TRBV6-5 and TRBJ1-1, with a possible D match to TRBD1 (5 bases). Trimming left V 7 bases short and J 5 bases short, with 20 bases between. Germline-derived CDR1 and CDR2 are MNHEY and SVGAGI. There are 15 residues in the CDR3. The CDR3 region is CASNPGRAGRTEAFF. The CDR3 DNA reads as TGTGCCAGCAACCCCGGAAGGGCAGGGAGGACTGAAGCTTTCTTT.

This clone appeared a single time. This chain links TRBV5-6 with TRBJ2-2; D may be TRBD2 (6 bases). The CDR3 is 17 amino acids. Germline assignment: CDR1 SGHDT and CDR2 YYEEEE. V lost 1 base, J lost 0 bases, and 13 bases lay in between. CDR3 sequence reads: CASSLPGRRANTGELFF. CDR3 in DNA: TGTGCCAGCAGCTTGCCTGGGAGGCGAGCGAACACCGGGGAGCTGTTTTTT.

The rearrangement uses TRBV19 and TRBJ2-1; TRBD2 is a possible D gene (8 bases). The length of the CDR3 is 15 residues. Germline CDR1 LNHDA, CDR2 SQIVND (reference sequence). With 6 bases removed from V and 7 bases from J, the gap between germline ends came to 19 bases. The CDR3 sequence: CASRRGGGRPNEQFF. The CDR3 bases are TGTGCCAGTAGACGAGGGGGCGGGAGGCCAAATGAGCAGTTCTTC.

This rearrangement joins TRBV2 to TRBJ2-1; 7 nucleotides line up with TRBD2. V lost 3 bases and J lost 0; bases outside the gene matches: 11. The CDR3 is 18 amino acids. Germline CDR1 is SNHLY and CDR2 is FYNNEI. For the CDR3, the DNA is TGTGCCAGCAGTGACATGGTAGCGGGTTTAAGCTCCTACAATGAGCAGTTCTTC. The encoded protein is CASSDMVAGLSSYNEQFF. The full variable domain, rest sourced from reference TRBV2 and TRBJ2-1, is EPEVTQTPSHQVTQMGQEVILRCVPISNHLYFYWYRQILGQKVEFLVSFYNNEISEKSEIFDDQFSVERPDGSNFTLKIRSTKLEDSAMYFCASSDMVAGLSSYNEQFFGPGTRLTVL.